Listed here are 19 T cell receptor beta chains from one sample, sequenced in a study of cytomegalovirus exposure and HLA in healthy donors. Both 60 Vbeta primers and 13 Jbeta primers went into the PCR. Clones were sequenced by immunoSEQ multiplex PCR, and TCRdb holds only the in-frame ones, with some missing. The sample consists of 200,000 or so clones, roughly nine tenths of them appearing once. Sequenced input: PBMCs. These receptors originate from a girl in the first two years of life in good health and CMV-seronegative.

The CDR3: CASSGGQAVQETQYF. CDR3 coding DNA: TGCGCCAGCAGTGGGGGACAGGCCGTCCAAGAGACCCAGTACTTC. This chain uses TRBV5-1 with TRBJ2-5; 8 positions match TRBD1. The J segment lost 1 base and the V segment lost 5 bases, leaving 7 bases of the junction unmatched. CDR3 length: 15 residues. The germline V gene encodes CDR1 SGHRS and CDR2 YFSETQ. The variable domain in full, completed from reference TRBV5-1 and TRBJ2-5, reads KAGVTQTPRYLIKTRGQQVTLSCSPISGHRSVSWYQQTPGQGLQFLFEYFSETQRNKGNFPGRFSGRQFSNSRSEMNVSTLELGDSALYLCASSGGQAVQETQYFGPGTRLLVL.

This chain links TRBV10-2 with TRBJ1-2; TRBD1 aligns across 10 bases. The junction had 9 bases not matched to a gene; V was cut back by 3 bases and J by 2 bases. The CDR3 spans 17 residues. Germline CDR1 and CDR2: WSHSY and SAAADI. This CDR3 reads CASSDSGTGVRNYGYTF. CDR3 bases: TGCGCCAGCAGTGATTCCGGGACAGGGGTCCGAAACTATGGCTACACCTTC.

The rearrangement uses TRBV7-9 and TRBJ2-2; 13 nucleotides match TRBD2. The CDR3 length is 16 residues. V shed 5 bases and J 10 bases; nucleotides not matched to a gene: 10. Germline-derived CDR1 and CDR2 are SEHNR and FQNEAQ (reference sequence). The CDR3 region is CASSRIGLAGEEELFF. CDR3 DNA sequence: TGTGCCAGCAGCCGTATTGGACTAGCGGGAGAGGAGGAGCTGTTTTTT. Supplemented by reference TRBV7-9 and TRBJ2-2, the full variable domain reads DTGVSQNPRHKITKRGQNVTFRCDPISEHNRLYWYRQTLGQGPEFLTYFQNEAQLEKSRLLSDRFSAERPKGSFSTLEIQRTEQGDSAMYLCASSRIGLAGEEELFFGEGSRLTVL.

This clone was detected once. The chain is built from TRBV7-2 and TRBJ1-2; D not certain. Deletions cut 2 bases from V and 8 bases from J, with 9 bases between. The CDR3 extends over 12 amino acids. CDR1 is SGHTA and CDR2 is FQGNSA in the germline V gene. CDR3 protein: CASSLLGDGYTF. Written as DNA, the CDR3 is TGTGCCAGCAGCTTATTGGGAGACGGCTACACCTTC.

The chain employs TRBV27 and TRBJ2-7; 10 bases are a match to TRBD2. V shed 2 bases, J shed 2 bases, and the junction held 0 bases outside the gene matches. This CDR3 is 14 amino acids long. Germline V lookup: CDR1 MNHEY, CDR2 SMNVEV (reference sequence). CDR3 loop: CASSLLAGAYEQYF. The CDR3 DNA follows: TGTGCCAGCAGTTTACTAGCGGGGGCCTACGAGCAGTACTTC.

This chain links TRBV5-4 with TRBJ1-2, with a tentative D call TRBD1 (6 bases). Trimming stripped 0 bases from V and 9 bases from J, with 9 bases between. In germline, CDR1 is SGHNT, CDR2 YYREEE (reference sequence). The CDR3 runs to 12 residues. Here the CDR3 reads CASSLAQGSYTF. CDR3 in DNA: TGTGCCAGCAGCTTGGCTCAGGGGAGCTACACCTTC.

This sequence joins TRBV4-3 and TRBJ2-7; TRBD2 might be the D (6 bases). Deletions cut 1 base from V and 0 bases from J, with 16 bases between. The CDR3 contains 17 residues. Germline CDR1 reads LGHNA; CDR2 reads YSLEER. The CDR3 is CASSQAISGGSSYEQYF. CDR3 sequence (DNA): TGCGCCAGCAGCCAAGCGATTAGCGGCGGTAGCTCCTACGAGCAGTACTTC.

The V and J genes are TRBV2 and TRBJ2-1, with 7 positions matching TRBD2. With 11 bases clipped from V and 0 bases from J, the junction kept 4 bases outside the gene matches. This CDR3 contains 13 residues. Germline CDR1 SNHLY, CDR2 FYNNEI. CDR3 DNA sequence: TGTGCCGGGCTAGCGGACTCCTACAATGAGCAGTTCTTC. Translation: CAGLADSYNEQFF.

The rearrangement joins TRBV6-5 to TRBJ2-1, with a possible D match to TRBD1 (5 bases). This CDR3 is 15 amino acids long. CDR1 and CDR2 from the germline V gene are MNHEY and SVGAGI. Deletions cut 2 bases from V and 8 bases from J, with 16 bases between. The CDR3 protein is CASSYRVGPGDEQFF. The DNA for the CDR3 is TGTGCCAGCAGTTACCGGGTGGGGCCAGGCGATGAGCAGTTCTTC.

The V gene is TRBV2, the J gene TRBJ2-2; weak D call: TRBD1 (5 bases). V lost 3 bases and J lost 5, with 13 bases in between. CDR3 size: 15 residues. Germline V gives CDR1 SNHLY, CDR2 FYNNEI. The CDR3, as DNA: TGTGCCAGCAGTGACATAGGGGTGATAACCGGGGAGCTGTTTTTT. Translation: CASSDIGVITGELFF. The whole variable domain, remainder taken from reference TRBV2 and TRBJ2-2, is EPEVTQTPSHQVTQMGQEVILRCVPISNHLYFYWYRQILGQKVEFLVSFYNNEISEKSEIFDDQFSVERPDGSNFTLKIRSTKLEDSAMYFCASSDIGVITGELFFGEGSRLTVL.

This chain connects TRBV10-3 to TRBJ2-3; TRBD1 matches 7 bases. J gave up 6 bases and V 7 bases, and 10 bases lay outside the gene matches. Per the germline V gene, CDR1 is ENHRY and CDR2 is SYGVKD. The CDR3 loop spans 14 amino acids. Written as DNA, the CDR3 is TGTGCCATCACTCGAGAGGGACAGATGGATACGCAGTATTTT. As protein: CAITREGQMDTQYF.

This clone was found once. The chain uses TRBV5-1 and TRBJ1-2; TRBD1 is a possible D gene (6 bases). The ends were cut back, 4 bases at V and 2 bases at J, with 15 bases in the middle. This CDR3 is 15 amino acids long. Germline CDR1 is SGHRS and CDR2 is YFSETQ. CDR3 loop: CASSPRQADNYGYTF. The CDR3 DNA is TGCGCCAGCAGCCCACGACAGGCTGACAACTATGGCTACACCTTC.

V is TRBV4-2 and J is TRBJ2-1, with 11 bases that match TRBD2. After removal of 1 base from V and 9 bases from J, the junction contained 5 bases not matched to a gene. The CDR3 sequence is 15 residues long. CDR1 and CDR2 from the germline V gene are LGHNA and YNFKEQ. CDR3 nucleotide sequence: TGTGCCAGCAGCCAAGGACTAGCGGGGCAACTTGAGCAGTTCTTC. Translation: CASSQGLAGQLEQFF.

The chain couples TRBV29-1 to TRBJ1-2; D gene ambiguous. The CDR3 covers 13 residues. Germline V lookup: CDR1 SQVTM, CDR2 ANQGSEA. The V end lost 1 base, the J end lost 3 bases, and 9 bases lay between the germline ends. CDR3 DNA sequence: TGCAGCGTTGAAGTGGCCAGTGACTATGGCTACACCTTC. Its protein is CSVEVASDYGYTF.

The V and J genes are TRBV2 and TRBJ2-1; 13 nucleotides line up with TRBD2. CDR1 and CDR2 (germline): SNHLY, FYNNEI. The CDR3 is made up of 13 amino acids. Trimming at V came to 4 bases and at J to 14 bases, leaving 5 bases not matched to a gene. The CDR3 loop reads CASSGTSGSIEFF. The CDR3 DNA sequence: TGTGCCAGCAGTGGGACTAGCGGGAGTATCGAGTTCTTC.

In its sample, this clone was seen a few times. The rearrangement uses TRBV18 and TRBJ1-1, with D unclear. The CDR3 contains 13 residues. V was trimmed by 2 bases and J by 3 bases, leaving 7 bases between them. CDR1 KGHSH and CDR2 LQKENI come from the germline V gene. In DNA form, the CDR3 reads TGTGCCAGCTCACCAGCCGGAGACACTGAAGCTTTCTTT. This gives the protein CASSPAGDTEAFF.

The CDR3 DNA follows: TGTGCCAGCAGTGCGTGGGGGCGCGAACAGCCCCAGCATTTT. Its protein product is CASSAWGREQPQHF. This sequence joins TRBV6-1 and TRBJ1-5; D may be TRBD1 (6 bases). This CDR3 contains 14 residues. V lost 4 bases, J lost 7 bases, and 14 bases lay in between. The V gene's germline CDR1 is MNHNS and CDR2 SASEGT.

The chain has TRBV20-1 and TRBJ2-1, with D unclear. V was shortened by 3 bases and J by 9 bases, with 6 bases between the two germline ends. Germline loops: CDR1 DFQATT, CDR2 SNEGSKA (reference sequence). This CDR3 spans 10 amino acids. CDR3 bases: TGCAGTGCTAGGCAGGCTGAGCAGTTCTTC. Encoded protein: CSARQAEQFF.

The chain is built from TRBV7-3 and TRBJ1-1, with D possibly being TRBD1 (5 bases). This CDR3 is built from 13 residues. V was shortened by 1 base and J by 6 bases, with 9 bases between the two germline ends. CDR1 SGHTA and CDR2 FQGTGA come from the germline V gene. In DNA, the CDR3 is TGTGCCAGCAGCTTAATAGGGGAGGCTGAAGCTTTCTTT. Translating it yields CASSLIGEAEAFF.